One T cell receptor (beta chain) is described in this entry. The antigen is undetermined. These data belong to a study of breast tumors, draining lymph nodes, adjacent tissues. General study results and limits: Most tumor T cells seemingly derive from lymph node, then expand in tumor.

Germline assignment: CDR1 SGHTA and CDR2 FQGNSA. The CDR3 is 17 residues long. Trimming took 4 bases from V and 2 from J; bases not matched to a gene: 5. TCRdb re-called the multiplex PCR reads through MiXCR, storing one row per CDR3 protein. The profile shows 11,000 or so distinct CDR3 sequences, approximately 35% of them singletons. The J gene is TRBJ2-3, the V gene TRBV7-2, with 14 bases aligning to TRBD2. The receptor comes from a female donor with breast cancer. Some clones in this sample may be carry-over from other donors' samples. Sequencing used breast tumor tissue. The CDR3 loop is CASSSRLAGGLTDTQYF. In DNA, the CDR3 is TGTGCCAGCAGCTCCCGACTAGCGGGGGGGCTCACAGATACGCAGTATTTT.